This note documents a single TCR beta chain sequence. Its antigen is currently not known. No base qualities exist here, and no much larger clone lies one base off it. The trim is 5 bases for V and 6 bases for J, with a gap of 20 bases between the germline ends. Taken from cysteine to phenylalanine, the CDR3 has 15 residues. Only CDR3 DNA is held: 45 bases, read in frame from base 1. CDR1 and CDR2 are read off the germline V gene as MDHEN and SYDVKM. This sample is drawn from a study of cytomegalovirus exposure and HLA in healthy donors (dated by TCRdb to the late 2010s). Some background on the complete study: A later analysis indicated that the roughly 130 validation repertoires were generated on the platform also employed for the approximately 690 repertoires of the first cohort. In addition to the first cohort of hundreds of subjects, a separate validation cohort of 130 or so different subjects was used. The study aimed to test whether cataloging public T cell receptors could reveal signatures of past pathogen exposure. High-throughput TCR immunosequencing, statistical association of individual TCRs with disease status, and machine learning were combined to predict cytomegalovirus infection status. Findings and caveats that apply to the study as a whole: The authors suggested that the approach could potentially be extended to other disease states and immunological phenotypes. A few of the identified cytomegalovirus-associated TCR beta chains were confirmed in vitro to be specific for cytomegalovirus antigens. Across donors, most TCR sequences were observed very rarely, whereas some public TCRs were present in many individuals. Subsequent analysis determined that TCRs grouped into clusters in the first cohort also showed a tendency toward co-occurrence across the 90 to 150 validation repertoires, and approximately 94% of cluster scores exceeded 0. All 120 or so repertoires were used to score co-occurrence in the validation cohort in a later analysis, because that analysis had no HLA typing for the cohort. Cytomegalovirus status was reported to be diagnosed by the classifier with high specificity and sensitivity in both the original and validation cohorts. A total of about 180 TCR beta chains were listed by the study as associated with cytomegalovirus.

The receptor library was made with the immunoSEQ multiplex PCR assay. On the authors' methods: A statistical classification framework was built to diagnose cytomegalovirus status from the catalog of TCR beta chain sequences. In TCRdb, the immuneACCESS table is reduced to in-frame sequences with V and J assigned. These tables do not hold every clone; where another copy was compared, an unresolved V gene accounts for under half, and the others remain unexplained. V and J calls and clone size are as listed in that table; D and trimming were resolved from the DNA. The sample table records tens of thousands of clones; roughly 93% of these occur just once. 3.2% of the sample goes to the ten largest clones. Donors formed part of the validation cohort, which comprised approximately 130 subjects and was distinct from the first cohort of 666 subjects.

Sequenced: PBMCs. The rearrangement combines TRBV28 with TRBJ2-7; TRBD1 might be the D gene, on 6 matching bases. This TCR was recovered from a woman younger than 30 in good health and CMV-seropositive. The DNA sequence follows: TGTGCCAGCAGTGAATTACGTTCCACAGGGATCGAGCAGTACTTC. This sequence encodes CASSELRSTGIEQYF.